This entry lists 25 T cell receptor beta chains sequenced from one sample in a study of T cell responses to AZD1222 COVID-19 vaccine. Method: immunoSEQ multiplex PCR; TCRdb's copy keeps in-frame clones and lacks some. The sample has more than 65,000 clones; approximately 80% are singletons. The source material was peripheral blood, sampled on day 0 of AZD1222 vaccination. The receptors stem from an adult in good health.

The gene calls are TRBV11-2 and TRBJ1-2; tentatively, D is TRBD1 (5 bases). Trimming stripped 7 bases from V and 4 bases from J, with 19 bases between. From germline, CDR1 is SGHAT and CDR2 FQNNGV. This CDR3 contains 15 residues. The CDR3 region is CASTPSGGNGYGYTF. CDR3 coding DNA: TGTGCCAGCACCCCCTCGGGGGGAAACGGCTATGGCTACACCTTC.

Here the CDR3 reads CASKGLAGIGSYNEQFF. The CDR3 DNA sequence: TGTGCCAGCAAGGGTCTAGCGGGAATCGGCTCCTACAATGAGCAGTTCTTC. The chain is built from TRBV2 and TRBJ2-1; 9 nucleotides agree with TRBD2. From germline, CDR1 is SNHLY and CDR2 FYNNEI. V dropped 7 bases and J dropped 0; count of bases not matched to a gene: 10. The CDR3 covers 17 residues.

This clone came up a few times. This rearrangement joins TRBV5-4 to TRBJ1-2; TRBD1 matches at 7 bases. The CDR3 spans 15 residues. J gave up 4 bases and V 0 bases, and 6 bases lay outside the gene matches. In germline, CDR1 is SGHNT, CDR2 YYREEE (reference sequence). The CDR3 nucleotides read TGTGCCAGCAGCTTGGGACAGGGTTATAGCTATGGCTACACCTTC. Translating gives CASSLGQGYSYGYTF.

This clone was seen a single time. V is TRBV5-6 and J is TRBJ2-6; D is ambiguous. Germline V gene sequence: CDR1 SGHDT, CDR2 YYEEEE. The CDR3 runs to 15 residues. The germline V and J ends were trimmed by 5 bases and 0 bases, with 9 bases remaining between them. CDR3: CASSARGSGANVLTF. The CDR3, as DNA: TGTGCCAGCAGTGCCCGTGGCTCTGGGGCCAACGTCCTGACTTTC.

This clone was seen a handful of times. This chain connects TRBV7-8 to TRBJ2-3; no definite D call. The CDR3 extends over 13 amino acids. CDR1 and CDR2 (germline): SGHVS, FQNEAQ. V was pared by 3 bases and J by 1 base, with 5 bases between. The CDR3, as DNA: TGTGCCAGCAGCTTCCGTCGCACAGATACGCAGTATTTT. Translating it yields CASSFRRTDTQYF.

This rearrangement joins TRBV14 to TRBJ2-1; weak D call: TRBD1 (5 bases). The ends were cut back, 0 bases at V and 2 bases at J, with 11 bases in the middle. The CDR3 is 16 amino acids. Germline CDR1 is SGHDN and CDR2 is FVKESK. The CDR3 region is CASSQDAGQPYNEQFF. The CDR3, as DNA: TGTGCCAGCAGCCAAGATGCTGGACAACCCTACAATGAGCAGTTCTTC. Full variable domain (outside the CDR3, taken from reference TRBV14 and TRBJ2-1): EAGVTQFPSHSVIEKGQTVTLRCDPISGHDNLYWYRRVMGKEIKFLLHFVKESKQDESGMPNNRFLAERTGGTYSTLKVQPAELEDSGVYFCASSQDAGQPYNEQFFGPGTRLTVL.

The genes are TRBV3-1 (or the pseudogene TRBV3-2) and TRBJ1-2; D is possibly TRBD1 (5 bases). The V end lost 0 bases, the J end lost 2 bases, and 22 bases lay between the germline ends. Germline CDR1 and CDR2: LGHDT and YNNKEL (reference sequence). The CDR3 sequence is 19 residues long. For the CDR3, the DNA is TGTGCCAGCAGCCAAGATCCGGCATTATGGGGGGGGACCAACTATGGCTACACCTTC. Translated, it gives CASSQDPALWGGTNYGYTF.

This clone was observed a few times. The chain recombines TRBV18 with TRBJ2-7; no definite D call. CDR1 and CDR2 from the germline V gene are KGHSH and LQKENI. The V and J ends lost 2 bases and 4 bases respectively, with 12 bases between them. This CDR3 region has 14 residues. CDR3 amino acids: CASSPTGLLYEQYF. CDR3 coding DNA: TGTGCCAGCTCACCAACCGGGCTTTTATACGAGCAGTACTTC.

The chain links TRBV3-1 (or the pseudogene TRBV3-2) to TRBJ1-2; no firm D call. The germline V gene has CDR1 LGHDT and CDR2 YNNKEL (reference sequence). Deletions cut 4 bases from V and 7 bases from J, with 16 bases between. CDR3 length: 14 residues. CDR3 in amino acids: CASSLGRTSSGYTF. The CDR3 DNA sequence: TGTGCCAGCAGCCTTGGAAGGACTAGTTCTGGCTACACCTTC.

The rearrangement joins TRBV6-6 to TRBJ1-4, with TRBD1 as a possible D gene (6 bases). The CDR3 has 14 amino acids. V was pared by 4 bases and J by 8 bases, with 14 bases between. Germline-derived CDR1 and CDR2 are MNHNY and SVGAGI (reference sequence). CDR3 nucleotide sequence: TGTGCCAGCAGTTGGGAGGGGGGATTAGAAAAACTGTTTTTT. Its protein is CASSWEGGLEKLFF.

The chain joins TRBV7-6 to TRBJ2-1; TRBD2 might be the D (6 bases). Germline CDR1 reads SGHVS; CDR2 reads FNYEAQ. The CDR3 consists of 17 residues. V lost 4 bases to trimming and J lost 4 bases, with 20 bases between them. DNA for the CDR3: TGTGCCAGCAGCTCAAGGTTTAGTTTGGGGGGATACAATGAGCAGTTCTTC. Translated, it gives CASSSRFSLGGYNEQFF.

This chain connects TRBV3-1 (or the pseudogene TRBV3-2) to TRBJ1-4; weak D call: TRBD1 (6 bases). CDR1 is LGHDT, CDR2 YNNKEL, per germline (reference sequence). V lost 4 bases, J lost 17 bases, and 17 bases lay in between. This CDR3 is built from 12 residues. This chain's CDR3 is CASSRGHGGFFF. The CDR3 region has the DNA TGTGCCAGCAGCCGGGGACACGGCGGGTTTTTTTTT.

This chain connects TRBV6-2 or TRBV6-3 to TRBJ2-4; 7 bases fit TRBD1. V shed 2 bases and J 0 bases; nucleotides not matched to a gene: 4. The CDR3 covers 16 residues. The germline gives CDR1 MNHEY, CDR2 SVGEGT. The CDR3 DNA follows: TGTGCCAGCAGTTACCGGACAGGCTTAGCCAAAAACATTCAGTACTTC. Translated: CASSYRTGLAKNIQYF.

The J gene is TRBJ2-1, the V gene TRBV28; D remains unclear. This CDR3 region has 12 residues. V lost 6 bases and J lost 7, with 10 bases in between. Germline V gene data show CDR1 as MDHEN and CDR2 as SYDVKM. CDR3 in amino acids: CASSFLGNEQFF. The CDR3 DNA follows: TGTGCCAGCAGCTTCTTGGGAAATGAGCAGTTCTTC.

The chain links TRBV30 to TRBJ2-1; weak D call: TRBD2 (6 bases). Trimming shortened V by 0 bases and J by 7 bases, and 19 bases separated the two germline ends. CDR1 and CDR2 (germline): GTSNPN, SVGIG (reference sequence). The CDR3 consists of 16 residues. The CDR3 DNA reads TGTGCCTGGAGTGTACCCAAGACGGGAGTTTGGAATGAGCAGTTCTTC. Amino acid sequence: CAWSVPKTGVWNEQFF.

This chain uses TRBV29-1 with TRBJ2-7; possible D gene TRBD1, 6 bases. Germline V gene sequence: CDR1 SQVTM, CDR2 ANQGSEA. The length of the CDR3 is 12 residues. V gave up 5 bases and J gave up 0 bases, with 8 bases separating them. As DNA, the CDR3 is TGCAGCGTTCGGACAGACTCCTACGAGCAGTACTTC. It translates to CSVRTDSYEQYF.

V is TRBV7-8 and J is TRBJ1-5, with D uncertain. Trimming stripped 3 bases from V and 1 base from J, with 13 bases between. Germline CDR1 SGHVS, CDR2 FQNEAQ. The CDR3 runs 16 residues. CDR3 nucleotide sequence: TGTGCCAGCAGCTTGGAGATGAGTTTAAGCAATCAGCCCCAGCATTTT. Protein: CASSLEMSLSNQPQHF.

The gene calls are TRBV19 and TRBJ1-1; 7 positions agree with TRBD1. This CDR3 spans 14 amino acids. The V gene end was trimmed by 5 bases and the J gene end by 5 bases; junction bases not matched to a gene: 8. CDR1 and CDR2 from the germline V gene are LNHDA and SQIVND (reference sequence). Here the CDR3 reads CASSERQGWTEAFF. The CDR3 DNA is TGTGCCAGTAGTGAAAGACAGGGCTGGACTGAAGCTTTCTTT. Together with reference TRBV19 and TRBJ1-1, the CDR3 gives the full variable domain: DGGITQSPKYLFRKEGQNVTLSCEQNLNHDAMYWYRQDPGQGLRLIYYSQIVNDFQKGDIAEGYSVSREKKESFPLTVTSAQKNPTAFYLCASSERQGWTEAFFGQGTRLTVV.

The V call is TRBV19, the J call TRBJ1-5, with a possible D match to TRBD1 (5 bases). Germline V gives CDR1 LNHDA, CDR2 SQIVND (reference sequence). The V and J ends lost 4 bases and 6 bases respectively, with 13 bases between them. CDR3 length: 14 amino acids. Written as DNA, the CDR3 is TGTGCCAGTAGTAGGGGCAGGGAAATTCAGCCCCAGCATTTT. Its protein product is CASSRGREIQPQHF.

CDR3 protein: CASSLVGEYGYTF. The CDR3 bases are TGTGCCAGCAGTCTTGTGGGGGAATATGGCTACACCTTC. The chain employs TRBV28 and TRBJ1-2; tentative D call: TRBD1 (5 bases). Looked up from germline, CDR1 is MDHEN and CDR2 is SYDVKM. This CDR3 is built from 13 residues. The ends were cut back, 5 bases at V and 5 bases at J, with 12 bases in the middle.

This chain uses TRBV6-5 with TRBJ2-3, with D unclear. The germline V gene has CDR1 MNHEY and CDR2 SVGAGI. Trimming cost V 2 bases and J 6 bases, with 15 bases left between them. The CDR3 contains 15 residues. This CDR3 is CASSYTPGVPDTQYF. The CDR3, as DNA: TGTGCCAGCAGTTACACCCCCGGAGTCCCTGATACGCAGTATTTT.

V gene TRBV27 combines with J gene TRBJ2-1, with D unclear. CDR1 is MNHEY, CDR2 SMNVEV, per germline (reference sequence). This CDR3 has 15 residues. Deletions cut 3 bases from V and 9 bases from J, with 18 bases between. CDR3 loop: CASSFYLGKTPEQFF. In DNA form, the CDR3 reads TGTGCCAGCAGTTTTTATCTAGGGAAAACGCCTGAGCAGTTCTTC.

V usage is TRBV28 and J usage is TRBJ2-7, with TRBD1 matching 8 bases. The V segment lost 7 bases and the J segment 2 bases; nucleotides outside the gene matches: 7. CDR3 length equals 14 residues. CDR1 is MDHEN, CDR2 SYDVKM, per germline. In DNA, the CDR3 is TGTGCCAGCATAACGAGACAGGGGACCTACGAGCAGTACTTC. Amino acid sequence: CASITRQGTYEQYF.

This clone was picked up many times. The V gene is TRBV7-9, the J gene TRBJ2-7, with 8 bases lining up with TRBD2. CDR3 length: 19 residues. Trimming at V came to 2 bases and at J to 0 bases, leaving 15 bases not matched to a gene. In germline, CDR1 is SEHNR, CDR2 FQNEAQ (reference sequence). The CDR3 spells CASSLFTSGPTSISYEQYF. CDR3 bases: TGTGCCAGCAGCTTATTCACTAGCGGCCCAACTTCTATCTCCTACGAGCAGTACTTC. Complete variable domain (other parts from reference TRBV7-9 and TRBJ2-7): DTGVSQNPRHKITKRGQNVTFRCDPISEHNRLYWYRQTLGQGPEFLTYFQNEAQLEKSRLLSDRFSAERPKGSFSTLEIQRTEQGDSAMYLCASSLFTSGPTSISYEQYFGPGTRLTVT.

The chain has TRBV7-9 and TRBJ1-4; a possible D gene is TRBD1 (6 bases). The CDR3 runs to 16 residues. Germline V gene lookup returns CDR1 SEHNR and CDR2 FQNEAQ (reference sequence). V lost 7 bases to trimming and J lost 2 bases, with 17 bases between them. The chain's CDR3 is CASTLVSGHTNEKLFF. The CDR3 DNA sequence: TGTGCCAGCACCTTGGTGTCGGGACATACTAATGAAAAACTGTTTTTT. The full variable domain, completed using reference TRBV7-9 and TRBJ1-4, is DTGVSQNPRHKITKRGQNVTFRCDPISEHNRLYWYRQTLGQGPEFLTYFQNEAQLEKSRLLSDRFSAERPKGSFSTLEIQRTEQGDSAMYLCASTLVSGHTNEKLFFGSGTQLSVL.